This entry features one T cell receptor beta chain sequence. This clonotype has a handful of counts. Its antigen remains undetermined. No base-level quality is on record; no much larger clone is a single base apart. Ficoll-Paque density gradient centrifugation was the method used to isolate PBMCs. The sample is drawn from a study of T-cell memory formation after mild COVID-19 (dated by TCRdb to the early 2020s). Background for the entire study: Most TCR sequence clusters were specific to one of the two donors. In two donors, T-cell clones that expanded and contracted after mild COVID-19 were followed by sequencing TCRalpha and TCRbeta repertoires longitudinally. The cohort was made up of two young adult volunteers, one female and one male, who were previously healthy. The paper as a whole reports these results and caveats: Some responding clones were found in pre-infection memory, which suggests that pre-existing cross-reactive memory T cells took part in the SARS-CoV-2 response. Whether the second-wave clones peaking on day 37 were SARS-CoV-2 specific was not confirmed. Balanced CD4/CD8 phenotypes were observed for clones contracting from day 15 to 85, whereas a bias towards CD4+ was observed for a second wave of clones expanding from day 15 to 37. The study included only a couple of mild cases, and larger cohorts that include severe cases with pre-infection samples were judged to be necessary. Contracting CD4+ clones turned up mainly in the CM and EM memory subsets, whereas EMRA was where CD8+ clones were enriched.

V is clipped by 0 bases and J by 4 bases, and the sequence between their germline boundaries is 9 bases long. CDR1 and CDR2, per the germline V gene (reference sequence), are MNHNY and SVGAGI. From its cysteine to its phenylalanine, the CDR3 spans 15 amino acids. Only the CDR3 DNA stays, 45 bases, in frame from base 1. The instrument was an Illumina NovaSeq 6000. Using 5'RACE with constant-segment primers, TCRalpha and TCRbeta cDNA libraries were constructed, with sample barcodes and unique molecular identifiers added in the process. RNA was extracted from every sample with Trizol reagent. Libraries were amplified in two PCR steps, with a second sample barcode and Illumina TruSeq adapters added in the second step. Libraries were sequenced on an Illumina NovaSeq with 2 x 150 bp paired-end reads. Processing in the source paper ran as follows. Reads were demultiplexed and collapsed into UMI-guided consensus sequences with migec v1.2.7. Using mixcr v2.1.11, UMI consensuses were aligned to TRA and TRB V and J templates and then assembled into clonotypes. Expanded or contracted clonotypes were those called significant by both edgeR and NoisET, with noise models trained on biological replicates. For edgeR calls, a false discovery rate-adjusted p below 0.01 and a log2 fold-change threshold of 1 were applied. As an exploratory analysis of dynamics, max-normalized trajectories of the 1000 most abundant clonotypes were examined with PCA combined with hierarchical clustering. Separately sequenced CD4+ and CD8+ repertoires were used to assign the CD4 or CD8 phenotype of responding clones. TCRdb reprocessed the public reads (quality trimming at Q25 with fastp, clone calling with MiXCR) and kept in-frame beta chains. CDR3 protein duplicates are merged, each entry listing the most common genes and DNA. These V and J calls originate from TCRdb's pipeline instead of the authors' own analysis. A total of some 290,000 distinct CDR3 sequences appear in this sample, 15% to 20% of them only once. Of the sample, roughly 25% falls within the top ten clones.

Source material: PBMCs or a T cell subset sorted from them (not recorded which). The rearranged chain carries TRBV6-6 and TRBJ2-2, with TRBD1 as a weak D call on 6 bases. The clonotype originates from a man between 18 and 29 years old who had mild COVID-19 (a few samples of this study predate the infection). The sample titles of this study are shuffled in the database, so cell type and time point are left out; the donor was told from shared clones. The DNA sequence is TGTGCCAGCAGTTACTCCGGGACACTCACCGGGGAGCTGTTTTTT. It is translated as CASSYSGTLTGELFF.